These 7 T cell receptor beta chains originate from one sample sequenced in a study of blood T cell repertoires in COVID-19. The repertoire was sequenced with immunoSEQ multiplex PCR; TCRdb's copy has only in-frame clones and lacks some. The table shows some 42,000 clones, with around four fifths occurring only once. Sequenced material: peripheral blood. Receptors originate from a man aged 50 to 59 with active COVID-19.

This clone was observed once. The chain links TRBV27 to TRBJ2-3, with D possibly matching TRBD1 (6 bases). Germline CDR1 MNHEY, CDR2 SMNVEV (reference sequence). This CDR3 has 14 residues. The V end was cut by 6 bases, the J end by 5 bases, with 15 bases between. CDR3 loop: CASRNRIRGDTQYF. The DNA for the CDR3 is TGTGCCAGCAGGAACCGAATCAGGGGAGATACGCAGTATTTT.

The chain links TRBV7-8 to TRBJ2-1; TRBD1 is a possible D gene (5 bases). This CDR3 has 16 amino acids. The germline CDR1 and CDR2 sequences are SGHVS and FQNEAQ. V was pared by 5 bases and J by 0 bases, with 14 bases between. The CDR3 nucleotides read TGTGCCAGCAGCCTAGTGGACACCGGCTCCTACAATGAGCAGTTCTTC. This sequence encodes CASSLVDTGSYNEQFF.

This clone qualifies as medium-sized (0.01 to 0.1%). The CDR3 is CAIGGVTDGHYEQYF. The DNA of the CDR3 is TGTGCCATCGGGGGGGTTACCGACGGACACTACGAGCAGTACTTC. The chain carries TRBV10-3 and TRBJ2-7; 7 positions match TRBD2. Per germline, CDR1 ENHRY and CDR2 SYGVKD. J gave up 3 bases and V 8 bases, and 13 bases lay outside the gene matches. The length of the CDR3 is 15 residues.

The chain is built from TRBV5-1 and TRBJ1-2, with TRBD1 identical over 9 bases. V lost 4 bases and J lost 0; bases outside the gene matches: 10. Germline V CDR1 and CDR2: SGHRS, YFSETQ. The CDR3 loop spans 17 amino acids. This CDR3 reads CASSPGQGILANYGYTF. The CDR3, as DNA: TGCGCCAGCAGCCCAGGACAGGGGATTTTAGCTAACTATGGCTACACCTTC.

The chain links TRBV6-2 or TRBV6-3 to TRBJ2-2, with 9 nucleotides matching TRBD2. CDR3 size: 16 residues. V shed 6 bases, J shed 8 bases, and the junction held 13 bases outside the gene matches. CDR1 is MNHEY and CDR2 is SVGEGT in the germline V gene. DNA for the CDR3: TGTGCCAGCAGCCTCTCCGGTAGCGGGGGCGCGGGGGAGCTGTTTTTT. As protein: CASSLSGSGGAGELFF.

The chain carries TRBV28 and TRBJ1-1, with a weak D call TRBD1 (5 bases). The CDR3 is 16 residues long. Trimming took off 2 bases at V and 4 bases at J, with 17 bases between the two ends. Germline loops: CDR1 MDHEN, CDR2 SYDVKM. DNA of the CDR3: TGTGCCAGCAGTTTAATAAGGGGATCGGGCAGCACTGAAGCTTTCTTT. Encoded protein: CASSLIRGSGSTEAFF.

The chain employs TRBV7-2 and TRBJ1-4; the match to TRBD1 covers 7 bases. V shed 5 bases and J 2 bases; nucleotides not matched to a gene: 14. CDR1 SGHTA and CDR2 FQGNSA come from the germline V gene. This CDR3 has 18 amino acids. Here the CDR3 reads CASSEATGFERTNEKLFF. DNA for the CDR3: TGTGCCAGCAGCGAAGCGACAGGGTTTGAGAGGACTAATGAAAAACTGTTTTTT. Based on the CDR3 plus reference TRBV7-2 and TRBJ1-4, the full variable domain is GAGVSQSPSNKVTEKGKDVELRCDPISGHTALYWYRQSLGQGLEFLIYFQGNSAPDKSGLPSDRFSAERTGGSVSTLTIQRTQQEDSAVYLCASSEATGFERTNEKLFFGSGTQLSVL.